Listed here are 10 T cell receptor beta chains from one sample, sequenced in a study of CD8 T cells in ankylosing spondylitis. TCRdb redid the calling of the 5' RACE reads with MiXCR, one entry per CDR3 protein. The table has around 150,000 distinct CDR3 sequences, about 42% seen once. The sequencing sample was made of synovial fluid, either unsorted or a sorted T cell fraction (not recorded which). The receptors derive from a male donor with ankylosing spondylitis.

The chain couples TRBV7-2 to TRBJ1-2, with TRBD1 as a possible D gene (5 bases). Germline V gene lookup returns CDR1 SGHTA and CDR2 FQGNSA. This CDR3 is 13 amino acids long. The V end lost 5 bases, the J end lost 3 bases, and 10 bases lay between the germline ends. The CDR3 DNA follows: TGTGCCAGCAGCCCGGACACGGACTATGGCTACACCTTC. Translated: CASSPDTDYGYTF.

This sequence joins TRBV28 and TRBJ2-1; 7 nucleotides align to TRBD1. The CDR3 has 13 amino acids. The trim removed 9 bases at V and 8 bases at J, leaving 10 bases unmatched. Per germline, CDR1 MDHEN and CDR2 SYDVKM. CDR3: CASNRGRRDEQFF. The CDR3 DNA reads TGTGCCAGTAACAGGGGCCGGCGGGATGAGCAGTTCTTC.

This clonotype occurred a few times. The chain links TRBV5-1 to TRBJ1-2; D call uncertain. CDR1 SGHRS and CDR2 YFSETQ come from the germline V gene. The germline V and J ends were trimmed by 6 bases and 4 bases, with 16 bases remaining between them. There are 14 residues in the CDR3. The CDR3 sequence: CASTKGEGGYGYTF. CDR3 DNA: TGCGCCAGCACTAAGGGTGAAGGTGGCTATGGCTACACCTTC.

The rearrangement joins TRBV12-3 or TRBV12-4 to TRBJ1-5, with no clear D. This CDR3 is 13 amino acids long. V was trimmed by 3 bases and J by 4 bases, leaving 7 bases between them. CDR3 amino acids: CASSFRRNQPQHF. The CDR3 DNA sequence: TGTGCCAGCAGTTTTCGGAGGAATCAGCCCCAGCATTTT.

This chain joins TRBV7-9 and TRBJ2-7, with a possible D match to TRBD1 (5 bases). The CDR3 sequence is 15 residues long. V was cut by 0 bases and J by 2 bases, with 11 bases left in between. The germline CDR1 and CDR2 sequences are SEHNR and FQNEAQ (reference sequence). For the CDR3, the DNA is TGTGCCAGCAGCTTAGCGCTAAGACAGCCCTACGAGCAGTACTTC. Its protein is CASSLALRQPYEQYF. Full variable domain (rest looked up from reference TRBV7-9 and TRBJ2-7): DTGVSQNPRHKITKRGQNVTFRCDPISEHNRLYWYRQTLGQGPEFLTYFQNEAQLEKSRLLSDRFSAERPKGSFSTLEIQRTEQGDSAMYLCASSLALRQPYEQYFGPGTRLTVT.

This clonotype was counted between two and nine times. J is TRBJ1-2 and V is TRBV4-1; D unclear. V lost 0 bases, J lost 7 bases, and 24 bases lay in between. The CDR3 is made up of 18 amino acids. In germline, CDR1 is MGHRA, CDR2 YSYEKL. The CDR3 loop is CASSQEPWRVPRASGYTF. In nucleotides, the CDR3 is TGCGCCAGCAGCCAAGAACCCTGGCGGGTCCCTCGGGCGTCTGGCTACACCTTC.

This clonotype was recorded once. The chain is built from TRBV5-1 and TRBJ2-7; 9 bases fit TRBD1. The CDR3 covers 15 residues. V shed 3 bases, J shed 5 bases, and the junction held 9 bases outside the gene matches. Germline CDR1 reads SGHRS; CDR2 reads YFSETQ. The CDR3: CASSWGQGAPDEQYF. CDR3 DNA sequence: TGCGCCAGCAGCTGGGGACAGGGCGCTCCCGACGAGCAGTACTTC.

The chain joins TRBV12-3 or TRBV12-4 to TRBJ1-1, with D perhaps matching TRBD1 (5 bases). Trimming stripped 7 bases from V and 5 bases from J, with 23 bases between. This CDR3 region has 16 residues. CDR3 sequence: CASTQYSKGRITEAFF. Written as DNA, the CDR3 is TGTGCCAGCACCCAATATAGTAAGGGGCGGATTACTGAAGCTTTCTTT.

This clonotype was counted only a few times. The chain combines TRBV27 with TRBJ2-7, with D possibly being TRBD1 or TRBD2 (5 bases each). Germline assignment: CDR1 MNHEY and CDR2 SMNVEV (reference sequence). V lost 6 bases, J lost 2 bases, and 17 bases lay in between. CDR3 length: 15 amino acids. CDR3 nucleotides: TGTGCCAGCAGCCACTCGACAGCACTAGCCTACGAGCAGTACTTC. Translating gives CASSHSTALAYEQYF.

The chain employs TRBV12-3 or TRBV12-4 and TRBJ2-7, with D perhaps TRBD2 (6 bases). The CDR3 totals 16 residues. The V and J ends lost 6 bases and 6 bases respectively, with 24 bases between them. DNA of the CDR3: TGTGCCAGCAGCTCCGACGGGAGTTATTACGTTGGCGAGCAGTACTTC. It yields the protein CASSSDGSYYVGEQYF.